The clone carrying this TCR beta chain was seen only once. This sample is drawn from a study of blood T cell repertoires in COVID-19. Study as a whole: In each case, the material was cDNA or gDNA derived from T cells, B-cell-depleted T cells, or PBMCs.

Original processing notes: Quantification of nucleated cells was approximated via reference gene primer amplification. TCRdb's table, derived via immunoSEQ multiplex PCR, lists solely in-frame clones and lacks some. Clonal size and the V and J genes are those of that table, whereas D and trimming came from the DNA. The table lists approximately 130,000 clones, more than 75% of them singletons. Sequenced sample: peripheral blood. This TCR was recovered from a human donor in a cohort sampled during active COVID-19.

The DNA for the CDR3 is TGTGCCAGCAGTATGACAGTAGGGACCGGGGAGCTGTTTTTT. Amino acid sequence: CASSMTVGTGELFF. This chain joins TRBV11-2 and TRBJ2-2; possible D gene TRBD1, 5 bases. The V end was cut by 6 bases, the J end by 5 bases, with 13 bases between. The CDR3 length is 14 residues. CDR1 SGHAT and CDR2 FQNNGV come from the germline V gene.